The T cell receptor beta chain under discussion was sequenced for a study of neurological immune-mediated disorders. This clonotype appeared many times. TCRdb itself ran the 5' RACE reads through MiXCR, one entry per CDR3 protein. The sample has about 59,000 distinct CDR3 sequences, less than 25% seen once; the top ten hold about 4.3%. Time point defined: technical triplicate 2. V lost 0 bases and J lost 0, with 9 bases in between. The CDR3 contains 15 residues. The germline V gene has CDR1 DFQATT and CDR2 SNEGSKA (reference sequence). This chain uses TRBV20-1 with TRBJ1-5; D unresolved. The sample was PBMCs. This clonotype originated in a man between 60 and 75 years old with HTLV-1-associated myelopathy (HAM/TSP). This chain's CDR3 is CSARDTAYSNQPQHF. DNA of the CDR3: TGCAGTGCTAGAGATACAGCTTATAGCAATCAGCCCCAGCATTTT.